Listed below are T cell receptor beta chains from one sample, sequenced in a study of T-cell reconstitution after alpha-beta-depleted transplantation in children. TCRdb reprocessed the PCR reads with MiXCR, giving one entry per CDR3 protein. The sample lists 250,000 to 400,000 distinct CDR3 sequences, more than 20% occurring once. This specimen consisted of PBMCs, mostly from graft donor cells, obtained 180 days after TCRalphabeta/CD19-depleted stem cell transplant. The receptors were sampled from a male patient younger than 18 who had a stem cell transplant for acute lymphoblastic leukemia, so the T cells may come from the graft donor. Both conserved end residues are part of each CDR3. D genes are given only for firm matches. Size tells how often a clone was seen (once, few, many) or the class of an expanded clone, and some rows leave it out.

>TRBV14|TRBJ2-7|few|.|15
TGTGCCAGCAGCCTTACCACCGGGACATCCTACGAGCAGTACTTC
CASSLTTGTSYEQYF
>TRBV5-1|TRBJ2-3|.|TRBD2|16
TGCGCCAGCAGCTTGGGCGGGAGAGTTGGCACAGATACGCAGTATTTT
CASSLGGRVGTDTQYF
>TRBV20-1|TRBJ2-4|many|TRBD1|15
TGCAGTGCTAGAGTCCTGGACAGGGATCAAAACATTCAGTACTTC
CSARVLDRDQNIQYF
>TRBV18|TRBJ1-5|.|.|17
TGTGCCAGCTCACCTTCAACAGCGACCGATAGCAATCAGCCCCAGCATTTT
CASSPSTATDSNQPQHF
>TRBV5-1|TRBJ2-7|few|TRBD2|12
TGCGCCAGCAGCTCGGGAGGGTACGAGCAGTACTTC
CASSSGGYEQYF
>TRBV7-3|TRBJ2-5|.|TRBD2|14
TGTGCCAGCAGCCCTAGCGGGAGGTTAGAGACCCAGTACTTC
CASSPSGRLETQYF
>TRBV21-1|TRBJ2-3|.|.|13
TGTGCCAGCAGCAAAGCGCAAAAGGATACGCAGTATTTT
CASSKAQKDTQYF
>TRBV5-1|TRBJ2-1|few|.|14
TGCGCCAGCAGCTTCGAGGATAGCGTGGATGAGCAGTTCTTC
CASSFEDSVDEQFF
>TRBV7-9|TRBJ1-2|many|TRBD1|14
TGTGCCAGCAGCCAGGGACAGGGCTACTATGGCTACACCTTC
CASSQGQGYYGYTF
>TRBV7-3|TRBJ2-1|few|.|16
TGTGCCAGCAGCTCGGACACTTCGACCTTTTACAATGAGCAGTTCTTC
CASSSDTSTFYNEQFF
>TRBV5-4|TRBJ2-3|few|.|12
TGTGCCAGCAGCCATCCGACAGATACGCAGTATTTT
CASSHPTDTQYF
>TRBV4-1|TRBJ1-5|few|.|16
TGCGCCAGCAGCCAGCCTCCTTTTGAGGGCAATCAGCCCCAGCATTTT
CASSQPPFEGNQPQHF
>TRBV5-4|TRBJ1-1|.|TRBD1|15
TGTGCCAGCAGCCCCAGGGGGAGGATGAACACTGAAGCTTTCTTT
CASSPRGRMNTEAFF
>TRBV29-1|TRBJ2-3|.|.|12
TGCAGCGTTCGCGCAGCCACAGATACGCAGTATTTT
CSVRAATDTQYF
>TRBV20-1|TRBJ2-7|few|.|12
TGCAGTGCCCTGGCATCCTACTACGAGCAGTACTTC
CSALASYYEQYF
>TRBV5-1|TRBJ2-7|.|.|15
TGCGCCAGCAGCTTGATTCGGAGCAGCTCCTACGAGCAGTACTTC
CASSLIRSSSYEQYF